One and the same sample provided the 2 T cell receptor beta chains below, sequenced in a study of blood T cell repertoires in COVID-19. Measured with immunoSEQ multiplex PCR; TCRdb has only the in-frame clones, and not every one. The repertoire holds 130,000 to 150,000 clones, roughly 81% seen once, with roughly 2.6% in the top ten. The sequenced sample was peripheral blood. These receptors originate from a human donor with acute or convalescent COVID-19. The donor label of this sample is uncertain.

J is TRBJ2-1 and V is TRBV12-5; TRBD2 matches at 8 bases. V dropped 3 bases and J dropped 4; count of bases not matched to a gene: 8. The CDR3 length is 16 residues. The germline gives CDR1 LGHNT, CDR2 FRNRAP. The CDR3 DNA sequence: TGTGCTAGTGGTTTCGCAGCGGGAGTTCGGTACAATGAGCAGTTCTTC. Translation: CASGFAAGVRYNEQFF.

This chain connects TRBV5-1 to TRBJ2-7; possibly TRBD1 for D (5 bases). Germline V lookup: CDR1 SGHRS, CDR2 YFSETQ. CDR3 length: 15 residues. The V end was cut by 2 bases, the J end by 2 bases, with 14 bases between. The CDR3 DNA sequence: TGCGCCAGCAGCTTAGGGATAGGGGATGCCTACGAGCAGTACTTC. This gives the protein CASSLGIGDAYEQYF. The entire variable domain, with the rest obtained from reference TRBV5-1 and TRBJ2-7, is as follows: KAGVTQTPRYLIKTRGQQVTLSCSPISGHRSVSWYQQTPGQGLQFLFEYFSETQRNKGNFPGRFSGRQFSNSRSEMNVSTLELGDSALYLCASSLGIGDAYEQYFGPGTRLTVT.